The clone carrying this TCR beta chain was seen only a few times. No antigen is known for it. The PCR used 60 Vbeta and 13 Jbeta primers. Libraries were prepared by immunoSEQ multiplex PCR; TCRdb keeps only in-frame clonotypes and omits some of them. The top ten hold roughly 2.1% of the sample, which has 99,000 or so clones, more than 70% seen once. The source of the sample is a study of cytomegalovirus exposure and HLA in healthy donors. Study-wide results and caveats: A few CMV-associated chains were confirmed in vitro to be specific for CMV antigens. Presence/absence analyses assumed roughly uniform sequencing depth across donors, which may not hold. In an earlier analysis, most TCR beta V segments were productive about 87% or about 30% of the time.

Deletions cut 4 bases from V and 3 bases from J, with 12 bases between. Germline V gives CDR1 LGHNA, CDR2 YSLEER. The CDR3 has 14 residues. This receptor was taken from a man aged 30 to 45 in good health and CMV-seronegative. The rearrangement joins TRBV4-3 to TRBJ1-1; TRBD1 might be the D (5 bases). Sequencing used PBMCs. CDR3 DNA sequence: TGCGCCAGCAGCCGGCAGGGTTGGGACACTGAAGCTTTCTTT. Translation: CASSRQGWDTEAFF.